The sample holds many counts of the clone carrying this T cell receptor (beta chain). The entry originates in a study of neurological immune-mediated disorders. By 5'RACE with 10-nucleotide random UMIs, the cDNA was made. Each CDR3 protein is one row after TCRdb ran MiXCR on the 5' RACE reads. In the table there are 45,000 to 65,000 distinct CDR3 sequences, 7% to 10% of which are singletons. Stated time point: longitudinal time-point 3. This CDR3 contains 14 residues. Germline values: CDR1 SGHRS, CDR2 YFSETQ. The V end was cut by 9 bases, the J end by 1 base, with 16 bases between. The TCR comes from a woman aged 40 to 50 in good health. The chain has TRBV5-1 and TRBJ1-1; perhaps TRBD1 as D (6 bases). The specimen was PBMCs. The CDR3 DNA follows: TGCGCCACAGCATCCGGACAGCCGAACACTGAAGCTTTCTTT. It specifies CATASGQPNTEAFF.